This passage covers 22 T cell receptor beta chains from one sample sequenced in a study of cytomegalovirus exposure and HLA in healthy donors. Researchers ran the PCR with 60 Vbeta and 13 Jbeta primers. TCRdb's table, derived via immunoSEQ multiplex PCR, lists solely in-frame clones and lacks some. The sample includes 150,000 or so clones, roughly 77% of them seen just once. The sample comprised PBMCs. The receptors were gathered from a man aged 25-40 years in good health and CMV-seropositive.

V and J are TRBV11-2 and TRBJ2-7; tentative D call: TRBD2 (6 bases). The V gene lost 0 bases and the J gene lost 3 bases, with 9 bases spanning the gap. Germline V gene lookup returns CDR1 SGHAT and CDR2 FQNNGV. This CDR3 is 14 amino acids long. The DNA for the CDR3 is TGTGCCAGCAGCTTAGAGCGGGGACGCTACGAGCAGTACTTC. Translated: CASSLERGRYEQYF.

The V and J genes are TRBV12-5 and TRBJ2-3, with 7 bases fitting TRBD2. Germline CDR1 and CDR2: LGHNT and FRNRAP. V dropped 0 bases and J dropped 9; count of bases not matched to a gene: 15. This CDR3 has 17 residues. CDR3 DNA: TGTGCTAGTGGTTTGGTACAAGGACTAGATTCTATTCAAACGCAGTATTTT. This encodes CASGLVQGLDSIQTQYF.

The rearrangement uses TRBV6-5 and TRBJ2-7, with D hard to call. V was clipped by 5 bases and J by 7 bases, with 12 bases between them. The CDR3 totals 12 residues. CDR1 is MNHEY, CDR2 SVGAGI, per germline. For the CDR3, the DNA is TGTGCCAGCAGTGACATGGATTTGGAGCAGTACTTC. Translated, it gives CASSDMDLEQYF.

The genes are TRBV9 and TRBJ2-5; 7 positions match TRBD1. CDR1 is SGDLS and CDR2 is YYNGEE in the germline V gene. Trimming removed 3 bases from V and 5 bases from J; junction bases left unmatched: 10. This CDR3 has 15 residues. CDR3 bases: TGTGCCAGCAGCGCGACAGGGTTGCTTTCGGAGACCCAGTACTTC. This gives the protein CASSATGLLSETQYF.

The CDR3 reads CAISERRGGGMGDTQYF. Here the CDR3 DNA reads TGTGCCATCAGTGAGAGGAGAGGGGGGGGGATGGGAGATACGCAGTATTTT. The chain is built from TRBV10-3 and TRBJ2-3, with D tentatively TRBD2 (7 bases). V was cut by 2 bases and J by 5 bases, with 20 bases left in between. This CDR3 spans 17 amino acids. The V gene's germline CDR1 is ENHRY and CDR2 SYGVKD.

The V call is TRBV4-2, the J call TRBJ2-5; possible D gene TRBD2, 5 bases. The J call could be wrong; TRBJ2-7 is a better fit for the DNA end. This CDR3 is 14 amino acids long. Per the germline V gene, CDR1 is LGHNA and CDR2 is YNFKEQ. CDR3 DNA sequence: TGTGCCAGCAGCCCGGACTGGAGTTCCTACGAGCAGTACTTC. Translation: CASSPDWSSYEQYF.

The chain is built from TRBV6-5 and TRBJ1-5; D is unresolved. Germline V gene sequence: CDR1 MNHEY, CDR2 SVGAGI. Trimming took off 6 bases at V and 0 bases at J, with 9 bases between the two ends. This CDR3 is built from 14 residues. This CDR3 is CASRGGDSNQPQHF. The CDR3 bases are TGTGCCAGCAGGGGAGGTGATAGCAATCAGCCCCAGCATTTT.

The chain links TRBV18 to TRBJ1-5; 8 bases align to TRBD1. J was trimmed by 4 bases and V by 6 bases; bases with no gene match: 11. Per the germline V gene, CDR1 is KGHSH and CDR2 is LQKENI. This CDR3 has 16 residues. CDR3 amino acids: CASSLSGTGENQPQHF. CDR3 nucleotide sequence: TGTGCCAGCTCCCTGTCTGGGACAGGAGAAAATCAGCCCCAGCATTTT.

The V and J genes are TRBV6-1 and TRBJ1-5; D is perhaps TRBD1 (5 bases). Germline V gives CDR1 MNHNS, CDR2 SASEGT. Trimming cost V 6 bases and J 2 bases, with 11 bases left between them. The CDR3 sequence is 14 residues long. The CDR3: CASRGGWGNQPQHF. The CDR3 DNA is TGTGCCAGCAGGGGGGGGTGGGGCAATCAGCCCCAGCATTTT.

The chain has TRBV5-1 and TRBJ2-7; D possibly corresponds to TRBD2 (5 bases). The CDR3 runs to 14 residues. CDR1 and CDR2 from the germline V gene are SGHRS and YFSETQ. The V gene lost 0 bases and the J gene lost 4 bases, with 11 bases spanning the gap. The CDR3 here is CASSLEAAVYEQYF. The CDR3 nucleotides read TGCGCCAGCAGCTTGGAAGCAGCGGTGTACGAGCAGTACTTC.

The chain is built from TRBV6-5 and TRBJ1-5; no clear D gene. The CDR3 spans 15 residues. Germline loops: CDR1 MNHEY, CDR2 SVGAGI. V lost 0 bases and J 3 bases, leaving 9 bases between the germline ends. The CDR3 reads CASSYSARHNQPQHF. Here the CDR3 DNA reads TGTGCCAGCAGTTACTCAGCGAGGCACAATCAGCCCCAGCATTTT.

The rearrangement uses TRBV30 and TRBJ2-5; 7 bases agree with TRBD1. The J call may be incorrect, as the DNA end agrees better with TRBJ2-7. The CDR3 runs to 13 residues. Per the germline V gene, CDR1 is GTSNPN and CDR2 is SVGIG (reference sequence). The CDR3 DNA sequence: TGTGCCGGATCTACAGGGGTAACCTACGAGCAGTACTTC. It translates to CAGSTGVTYEQYF.

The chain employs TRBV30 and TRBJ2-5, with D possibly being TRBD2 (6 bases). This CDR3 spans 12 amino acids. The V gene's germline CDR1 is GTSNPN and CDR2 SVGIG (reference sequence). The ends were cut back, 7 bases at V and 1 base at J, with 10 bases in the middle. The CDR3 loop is CALAVLQETQYF. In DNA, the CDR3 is TGTGCCTTAGCGGTACTCCAAGAGACCCAGTACTTC.

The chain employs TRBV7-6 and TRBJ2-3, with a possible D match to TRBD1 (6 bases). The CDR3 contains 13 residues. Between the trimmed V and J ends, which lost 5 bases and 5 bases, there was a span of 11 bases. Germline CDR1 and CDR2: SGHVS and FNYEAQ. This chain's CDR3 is CASSRQERDTQYF. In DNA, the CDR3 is TGTGCCAGCAGCCGACAGGAAAGAGATACGCAGTATTTT.

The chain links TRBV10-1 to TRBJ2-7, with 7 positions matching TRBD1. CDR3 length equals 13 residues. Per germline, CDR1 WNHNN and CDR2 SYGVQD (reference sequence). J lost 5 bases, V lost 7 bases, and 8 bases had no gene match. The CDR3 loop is CASTIYRGDEQYF. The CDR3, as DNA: TGCGCCAGCACGATTTACAGGGGCGACGAGCAGTACTTC.

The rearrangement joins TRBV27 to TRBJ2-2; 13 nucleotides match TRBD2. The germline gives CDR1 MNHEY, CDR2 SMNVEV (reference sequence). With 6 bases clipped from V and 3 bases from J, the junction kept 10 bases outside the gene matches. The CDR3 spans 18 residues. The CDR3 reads CASSIRLAGGRDTGELFF. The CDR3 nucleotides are TGTGCCAGCAGCATCCGACTAGCGGGGGGCCGGGACACCGGGGAGCTGTTTTTT.

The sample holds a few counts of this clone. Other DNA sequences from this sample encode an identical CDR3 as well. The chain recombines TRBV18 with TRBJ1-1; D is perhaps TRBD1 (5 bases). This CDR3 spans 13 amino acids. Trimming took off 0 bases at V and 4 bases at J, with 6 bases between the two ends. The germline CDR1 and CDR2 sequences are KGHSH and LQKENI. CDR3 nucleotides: TGTGCCAGCTCACCACCCGGGGGCACTGAAGCTTTCTTT. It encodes CASSPPGGTEAFF.

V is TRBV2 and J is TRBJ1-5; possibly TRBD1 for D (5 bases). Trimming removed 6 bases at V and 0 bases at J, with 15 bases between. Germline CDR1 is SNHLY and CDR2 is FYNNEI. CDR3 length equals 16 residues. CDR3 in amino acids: CASRSGYPYSNQPQHF. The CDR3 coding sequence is TGTGCCAGCAGGTCAGGGTACCCATATAGCAATCAGCCCCAGCATTTT.

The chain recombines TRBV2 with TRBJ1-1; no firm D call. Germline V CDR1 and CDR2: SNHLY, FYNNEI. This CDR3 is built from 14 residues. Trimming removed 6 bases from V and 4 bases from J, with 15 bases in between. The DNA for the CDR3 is TGTGCCAGCAGCTACGCCCTGGAGGGCACTGAAGCTTTCTTT. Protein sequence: CASSYALEGTEAFF.

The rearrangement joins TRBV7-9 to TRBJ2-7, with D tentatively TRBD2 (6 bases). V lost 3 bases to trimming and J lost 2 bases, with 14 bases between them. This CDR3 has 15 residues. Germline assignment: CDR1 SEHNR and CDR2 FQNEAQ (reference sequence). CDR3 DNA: TGTGCCAGCAGCTTCGGCGGGATTCTCGCCTACGAGCAGTACTTC. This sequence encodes CASSFGGILAYEQYF. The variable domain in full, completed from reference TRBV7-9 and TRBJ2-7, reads DTGVSQNPRHKITKRGQNVTFRCDPISEHNRLYWYRQTLGQGPEFLTYFQNEAQLEKSRLLSDRFSAERPKGSFSTLEIQRTEQGDSAMYLCASSFGGILAYEQYFGPGTRLTVT.

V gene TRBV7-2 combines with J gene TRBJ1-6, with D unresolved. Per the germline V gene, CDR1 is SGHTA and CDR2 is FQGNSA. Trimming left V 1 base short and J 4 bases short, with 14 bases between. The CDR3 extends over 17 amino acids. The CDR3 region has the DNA TGTGCCAGCAGCTTAGGAGGGCCGGGGAGTTATAATTCACCCCTCCACTTT. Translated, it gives CASSLGGPGSYNSPLHF.

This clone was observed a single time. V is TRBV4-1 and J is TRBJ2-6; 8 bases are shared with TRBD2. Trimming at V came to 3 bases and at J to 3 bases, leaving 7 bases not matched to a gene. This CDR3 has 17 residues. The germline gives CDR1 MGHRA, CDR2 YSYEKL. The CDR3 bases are TGCGCCAGCAGCCACCACGGGGGGGCCGGTGGGGCCAACGTCCTGACTTTC. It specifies CASSHHGGAGGANVLTF.